A selection of T cell receptor beta chains follows, all from one sample in a study of blood T cell repertoires in COVID-19. TCRdb's table, derived via immunoSEQ multiplex PCR, lists solely in-frame clones and lacks some. The profile covers approximately 230,000 clones, with 88% appearing a single time and roughly 1.4% taken by the ten largest. The sequencing sample was made of peripheral blood. These TCRs come from a man older than 75 with acute or convalescent COVID-19. The CDR3 runs from the conserved cysteine through the conserved F or W. A D gene is named only where the DNA matches it firmly. Clone size is shown for a subset of rows, as once, few, many or a class of expanded clone.

D gene	V gene	clone size	J gene	CDR3 protein	CDR3 DNA
TRBD1	TRBV29-1	few	TRBJ1-5	CSVGQEHQPQHF	TGCAGCGTCGGACAGGAACATCAGCCCCAGCATTTT
TRBD2	TRBV2	.	TRBJ2-1	CASMRLAGGSYNEQFF	TGTGCCAGCATGAGACTAGCGGGAGGCTCCTACAATGAGCAGTTCTTC
TRBD1	TRBV6-5	.	TRBJ1-5	CASRPTGATQPQHF	TGTGCCAGCAGGCCGACAGGGGCTACTCAGCCCCAGCATTTT
TRBD1	TRBV6-1	.	TRBJ1-4	CASSEVKGQNNEKLFF	TGTGCCAGCAGTGAAGTGAAGGGACAGAATAATGAAAAACTGTTTTTT
.	TRBV5-1	.	TRBJ2-3	CASSSQGSTDTQYF	TGCGCCAGCAGCTCACAGGGTTCTACAGATACGCAGTATTTT
TRBD1	TRBV19	.	TRBJ2-7	CASRPWPPGTGGYEQYF	TGTGCCAGTAGGCCCTGGCCCCCCGGGACAGGGGGCTACGAGCAGTACTTC
TRBD2	TRBV11-2	.	TRBJ2-1	CASSPDFLAGYNEQFF	TGTGCCAGCAGCCCTGATTTCCTAGCGGGGTACAATGAGCAGTTCTTC
TRBD1	TRBV18	.	TRBJ2-7	CASSPQEDRGRNEQYF	TGTGCCAGCTCACCACAAGAGGACAGGGGCAGGAACGAGCAGTACTTC
TRBD2	TRBV4-2	.	TRBJ2-2	CASSRSAAGANTGELFF	TGTGCCAGCAGCCGATCGGCCGCGGGGGCGAACACCGGGGAGCTGTTTTTT
.	TRBV9	.	TRBJ2-3	CASSAEGSTDTQYF	TGTGCCAGCAGCGCGGAGGGTAGCACAGATACGCAGTATTTT
TRBD1	TRBV19	.	TRBJ2-2	CASSIRGTGGYTGELFF	TGTGCCAGTAGTATAAGGGGAACAGGGGGCTACACCGGGGAGCTGTTTTTT
.	TRBV6-5	.	TRBJ2-7	CASSYQTGEFYEQYF	TGTGCCAGCAGTTATCAGACAGGAGAATTCTACGAGCAGTACTTC
.	TRBV19	.	TRBJ1-4	CASSIPGQGSTNEKLFF	TGTGCCAGTAGTATACCGGGACAAGGTTCAACTAATGAAAAACTGTTTTTT
TRBD2	TRBV28	.	TRBJ2-5	CASSPSGSPRGETQYF	TGTGCCAGCAGCCCTAGCGGGAGTCCCCGTGGGGAGACCCAGTACTTC
TRBD1	TRBV7-2	.	TRBJ2-1	CASSPPPGGLEQFF	TGTGCCAGCAGCCCTCCCCCAGGGGGCCTTGAGCAGTTCTTC
.	TRBV14	.	TRBJ1-6	CASSQARSSSPLHF	TGTGCCAGCAGCCAAGCGAGGTCGAGTTCACCCCTCCACTTT
.	TRBV6-2/TRBV6-3	.	TRBJ2-1	CASSYLQGGEQFF	TGTGCCAGCAGTTACTTGCAGGGGGGTGAGCAGTTCTTC
TRBD1	TRBV18	.	TRBJ1-4	CASSTRTGGSNEKLFF	TGTGCCAGCTCGACAAGGACAGGGGGCTCTAATGAAAAACTGTTTTTT
.	TRBV5-1	.	TRBJ1-4	CASSGGAGKLFF	TGCGCCAGCAGCGGGGGGGCAGGGAAACTGTTTTTT
.	TRBV5-1	.	TRBJ1-3	CASSSRQLISGNTIYF	TGCGCCAGCAGCTCGCGACAGCTTATCTCTGGAAACACCATATATTTT
.	TRBV6-4	.	TRBJ2-1	CASRQDDSYNEQFF	TGTGCCAGCAGACAGGATGACTCCTACAATGAGCAGTTCTTC
TRBD2	TRBV24-1	.	TRBJ2-1	CATSDSWTSGGDRNEQFF	TGTGCCACCAGTGATTCCTGGACTAGCGGGGGGGATCGGAATGAGCAGTTCTTC
.	TRBV11-2	once	TRBJ2-1	CASSLDRLEASLVQFF	TGTGCCAGCAGCTTAGATCGGCTAGAAGCCTCGTTAGTGCAGTTCTTC
.	TRBV4-3	.	TRBJ2-7	CASSQAQSSSYEQYF	TGCGCCAGCAGCCAAGCGCAGTCCAGCTCCTACGAGCAGTACTTC
TRBD1	TRBV9	.	TRBJ1-4	CASSVREGASNEKLFF	TGTGCCAGCAGCGTACGGGAGGGGGCAAGTAATGAAAAACTGTTTTTT
TRBD1	TRBV6-5	.	TRBJ2-7	CASSKTGHPYEQYF	TGTGCCAGCAGTAAGACAGGGCACCCCTACGAGCAGTACTTC
TRBD1	TRBV5-4	few	TRBJ1-4	CASSRTGRNEKLFF	TGTGCCAGCAGCAGGACAGGGAGGAATGAAAAACTGTTTTTT
.	TRBV18	.	TRBJ2-7	CASSPTGGPGYEQYF	TGTGCCAGCTCACCGACCGGAGGCCCTGGCTACGAGCAGTACTTC
TRBD2	TRBV5-1	once	TRBJ2-7	CASSLGLAGGYEQYF	TGCGCCAGCAGCCTCGGACTAGCGGGAGGGTACGAGCAGTACTTC
.	TRBV28	.	TRBJ1-1	CASSLQGSNTEAFF	TGTGCCAGCAGTTTGCAGGGTTCGAACACTGAAGCTTTCTTT
TRBD2	TRBV7-2	.	TRBJ2-7	CASSLGVAGGSYEQYF	TGTGCCAGCAGCTTAGGGGTAGCGGGAGGGTCCTACGAGCAGTACTTC
.	TRBV29-1	.	TRBJ2-6	CSVRGSGANVLTF	TGCAGCGTCCGAGGCTCTGGGGCCAACGTCCTGACTTTC
.	TRBV11-2	few	TRBJ2-2	CASSFSGVTNTGELFF	TGTGCCAGCAGCTTCTCGGGGGTTACGAACACCGGGGAGCTGTTTTTT
.	TRBV7-8	.	TRBJ1-1	CASSREGAMNTEAFF	TGTGCCAGCAGCAGGGAAGGGGCGATGAACACTGAAGCTTTCTTT
TRBD1	TRBV7-3	.	TRBJ2-1	CASSFGAQGVNEQFF	TGTGCCAGCAGCTTTGGTGCTCAGGGGGTGAATGAGCAGTTCTTC
.	TRBV18	.	TRBJ2-1	CASSPRGSFRLNEQFF	TGTGCCAGCTCACCAAGAGGGTCGTTTCGACTCAATGAGCAGTTCTTC
TRBD1	TRBV11-1	few	TRBJ1-4	CASSLRGQPNEKLFF	TGTGCCAGCAGCTTACGGGGACAGCCAAATGAAAAACTGTTTTTT
TRBD2	TRBV4-1	few	TRBJ2-7	CASSQGRTSGSYEQYF	TGCGCCAGCAGCCAAGGTAGGACTAGCGGGAGTTACGAGCAGTACTTC
TRBD1	TRBV19	.	TRBJ2-6	CASSGAQGAFSGANVLTF	TGTGCCAGTAGTGGGGCACAGGGGGCCTTCTCTGGGGCCAACGTCCTGACTTTC
TRBD1	TRBV5-1	.	TRBJ2-7	CASSLTQGALDQYF	TGCGCCAGCAGCTTGACTCAGGGGGCCTTGGATCAGTACTTC
.	TRBV28	.	TRBJ2-7	CASSFPLGQGNSYEQYF	TGTGCCAGCAGTTTCCCATTAGGGCAGGGGAATTCCTACGAGCAGTACTTC
TRBD1	TRBV4-3	.	TRBJ2-3	CASSRGQGGDTQYF	TGCGCCAGCAGCCGGGGACAGGGAGGAGATACGCAGTATTTT
TRBD1	TRBV18	.	TRBJ2-6	CASSQPGQAGANVLTF	TGTGCCAGCTCACAACCGGGACAGGCTGGGGCCAACGTCCTGACTTTC
.	TRBV7-2	.	TRBJ2-3	CASNPSQGFADTQYF	TGTGCCAGCAACCCTTCCCAGGGGTTCGCAGATACGCAGTATTTT
TRBD1	TRBV14	.	TRBJ1-2	CASSHRTTGSHGYTF	TGTGCCAGCAGCCACCGTACGACAGGGTCTCATGGCTACACCTTC
.	TRBV14	.	TRBJ1-2	CASSQEQNRYGYTF	TGTGCCAGCAGCCAAGAGCAGAACCGCTATGGCTACACCTTC
TRBD2	TRBV7-7	.	TRBJ2-1	CASSEGLLREGSYNEQFF	TGTGCTAGCAGCGAAGGACTTTTGCGGGAGGGCTCCTACAATGAGCAGTTCTTC
TRBD2	TRBV6-2/TRBV6-3	.	TRBJ2-7	CASSAGLAATYEQYF	TGTGCCAGCAGTGCGGGACTAGCTGCTACCTACGAGCAGTACTTC
.	TRBV18	.	TRBJ2-5	CASSPRDERETQYF	TGTGCCAGCTCACCGAGGGATGAGAGGGAGACCCAGTACTTC
TRBD1	TRBV19	.	TRBJ2-1	CASRGQGYNEQFF	TGTGCCAGTAGGGGACAGGGCTACAATGAGCAGTTCTTC
.	TRBV19	.	TRBJ1-1	CASSQTGDTEAFF	TGTGCCAGTAGTCAGACGGGGGACACTGAAGCTTTCTTT
.	TRBV5-5	.	TRBJ1-3	CASSLVGGPGNTIYF	TGTGCCAGCAGCTTGGTTGGGGGCCCTGGAAACACCATATATTTT
TRBD1	TRBV11-2	.	TRBJ1-1	CASRDRGLYTEAFF	TGTGCCAGCAGGGACAGGGGGTTATACACTGAAGCTTTCTTT
TRBD2	TRBV9	.	TRBJ2-3	CASSVLAGGPTDTQYF	TGTGCCAGCAGCGTATTAGCGGGGGGGCCCACAGATACGCAGTATTTT
TRBD1	TRBV12-3/TRBV12-4	.	TRBJ1-2	CASKGQYVHGYTF	TGTGCCAGTAAGGGACAGTACGTCCATGGCTACACCTTC
TRBD1	TRBV19	.	TRBJ1-6	CASSGQGLGSPLHF	TGTGCCAGTAGCGGACAGGGCTTAGGTTCACCCCTCCACTTT
TRBD1	TRBV7-9	once	TRBJ1-2	CASSDPTGGGYGYTF	TGTGCCAGCAGCGATCCAACAGGGGGCGGCTATGGCTACACCTTC
.	TRBV25-1	.	TRBJ2-7	CASSVRGTYEQYF	TGTGCCAGCAGTGTACGGGGGACTTACGAGCAGTACTTC
TRBD2	TRBV10-3	once	TRBJ2-1	CAIKGLAGGPADEQFF	TGTGCCATCAAGGGTCTAGCGGGAGGGCCGGCCGATGAGCAGTTCTTC
.	TRBV4-2	.	TRBJ2-7	CASGGSSYEQYF	TGTGCCTCGGGGGGCAGCTCCTACGAGCAGTACTTC